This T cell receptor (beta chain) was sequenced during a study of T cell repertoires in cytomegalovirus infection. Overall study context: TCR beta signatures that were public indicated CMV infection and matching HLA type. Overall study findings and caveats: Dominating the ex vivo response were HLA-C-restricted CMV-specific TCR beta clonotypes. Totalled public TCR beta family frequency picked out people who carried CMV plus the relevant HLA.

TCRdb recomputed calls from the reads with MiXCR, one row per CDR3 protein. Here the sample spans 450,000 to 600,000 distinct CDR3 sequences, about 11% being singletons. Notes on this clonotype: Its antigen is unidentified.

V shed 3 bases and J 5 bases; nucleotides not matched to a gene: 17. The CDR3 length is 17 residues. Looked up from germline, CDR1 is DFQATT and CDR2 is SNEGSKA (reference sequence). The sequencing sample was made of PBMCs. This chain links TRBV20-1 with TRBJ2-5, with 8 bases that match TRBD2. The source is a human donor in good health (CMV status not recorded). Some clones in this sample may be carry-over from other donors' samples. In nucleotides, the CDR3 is TGCAGTGCTAGCCCCAGGGGACTAGTTAAGAGGGAGGAGACCCAGTACTTC. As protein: CSASPRGLVKREETQYF.